These 23 T cell receptor beta chains were sequenced from one sample in a study of T-cell memory formation after mild COVID-19. One entry per CDR3 protein, called by TCRdb with MiXCR from the 5' RACE reads. The sample has 400,000 to 550,000 distinct CDR3 sequences, roughly 25% seen once. Specimen: PBMCs or a T cell subset sorted from them (not recorded which). Receptors originate from an adult woman who had mild COVID-19 (a few samples of this study predate the infection). Cell type and time point are not known.

V and J are TRBV7-6 and TRBJ2-1, with 7 bases aligning to TRBD1. Germline-derived CDR1 and CDR2 are SGHVS and FNYEAQ. J gave up 1 base and V 5 bases, and 8 bases lay outside the gene matches. The CDR3 is 16 residues long. The CDR3 sequence: CASSAPTGVSYNEQFF. CDR3 coding DNA: TGTGCCAGCAGCGCACCAACAGGGGTGTCCTACAATGAGCAGTTCTTC.

This clonotype was seen a few times. The chain is built from TRBV5-1 and TRBJ2-6, with D perhaps assigned TRBD1 or TRBD2 (5 bases each). Trimming removed 4 bases at V and 2 bases at J, with 10 bases between. Germline V gene sequence: CDR1 SGHRS, CDR2 YFSETQ. There are 15 residues in the CDR3. CDR3: CASSVGDAGANVLTF. The CDR3 DNA sequence: TGCGCCAGCAGCGTAGGGGACGCTGGGGCCAACGTCCTGACTTTC. Full variable domain (missing parts from reference TRBV5-1 and TRBJ2-6): KAGVTQTPRYLIKTRGQQVTLSCSPISGHRSVSWYQQTPGQGLQFLFEYFSETQRNKGNFPGRFSGRQFSNSRSEMNVSTLELGDSALYLCASSVGDAGANVLTFGAGSRLTVL.

The CDR3 here is CASSPDRDPRPDTQYF. CDR3 nucleotide sequence: TGTGCCAGCAGCCCCGACCGGGACCCGCGGCCAGATACGCAGTATTTT. The J gene is TRBJ2-3, the V gene TRBV5-5, with D tentatively TRBD1 or TRBD2 (5 bases each). Germline V gene lookup returns CDR1 SGHKS and CDR2 YYEKEE (reference sequence). This CDR3 is built from 16 residues. Trimming removed 4 bases at V and 4 bases at J, with 19 bases between.

This clonotype was picked up many times. The V and J genes are TRBV5-1 and TRBJ2-3; tentatively, D is TRBD1 (8 bases). Germline V lookup: CDR1 SGHRS, CDR2 YFSETQ. The V end lost 4 bases, the J end lost 6 bases, and 12 bases lay between the germline ends. This CDR3 spans 13 amino acids. CDR3 in amino acids: CASSSGTGDTQYF. CDR3 sequence (DNA): TGCGCCAGCAGCAGCGGGACAGGCGATACGCAGTATTTT.

The rearrangement joins TRBV23-1 to TRBJ2-3, with D possibly matching TRBD2 (6 bases). TRBV23-1 is labeled an ORF, and its function is uncertain. The length of the CDR3 is 14 residues. Trimming pared 6 bases from V and 2 bases from J, leaving 12 bases between. The DNA of the CDR3 is TGCGCCAGCAGGCATAGCGGCCCCACAGATACGCAGTATTTT. It yields the protein CASRHSGPTDTQYF.

V gene TRBV6-6 combines with J gene TRBJ2-4; TRBD1 aligns across 11 bases. The germline gives CDR1 MNHNY, CDR2 SVGAGI (reference sequence). Unmatched junction bases numbered 11, after V lost 6 bases and J lost 7 bases. This CDR3 is built from 16 residues. The CDR3 sequence: CASRKTGTGGENIQYF. CDR3 nucleotides: TGTGCCAGCAGAAAAACCGGGACAGGGGGTGAGAACATTCAGTACTTC.

There are a few counts of this clonotype. This sequence joins TRBV7-6 and TRBJ1-1; a possible D gene is TRBD1 (5 bases). This CDR3 has 14 amino acids. V gave up 1 base and J gave up 6 bases, with 12 bases separating them. In germline, CDR1 is SGHVS, CDR2 FNYEAQ. As DNA, the CDR3 is TGTGCCAGCAGCTTAGGGGGACTGTTATCTGAAGCTTTCTTT. This gives the protein CASSLGGLLSEAFF.

The chain has TRBV29-1 and TRBJ2-7; TRBD1 might be the D (6 bases). Germline lookup yields CDR1 SQVTM and CDR2 ANQGSEA. This CDR3 spans 12 amino acids. Trimming pared 6 bases from V and 2 bases from J, leaving 11 bases between. The CDR3 coding sequence is TGCAGCGTCACCACAGGGACCTACGAGCAGTACTTC. The encoded protein is CSVTTGTYEQYF.

Here the CDR3 reads CASSHGVRKDIQYF. The CDR3 DNA reads as TGTGCCAGCAGCCATGGGGTGCGTAAGGACATTCAGTACTTC. The rearrangement joins TRBV14 to TRBJ2-4; D is uncertain. The CDR3 has 14 amino acids. Germline values: CDR1 SGHDN, CDR2 FVKESK. V was trimmed by 3 bases and J by 8 bases, leaving 14 bases between them.

This clonotype showed up just a few times. This chain links TRBV7-2 with TRBJ2-7; unclear D gene. Germline CDR1 is SGHTA and CDR2 is FQGNSA. The V and J ends lost 4 bases and 3 bases respectively, with 10 bases between them. The CDR3 is 13 residues long. The chain's CDR3 is CASSWGSYYEQYF. The CDR3 coding sequence is TGTGCCAGCAGCTGGGGTTCGTACTACGAGCAGTACTTC.

This clonotype turned up a few times. The J gene is TRBJ2-3, the V gene TRBV20-1, with unresolved D. Germline V gives CDR1 DFQATT, CDR2 SNEGSKA (reference sequence). The V and J ends lost 0 bases and 4 bases respectively, with 17 bases between them. This CDR3 contains 16 residues. CDR3 in DNA: TGCAGTGCTAGAGATAGGCTGTTCGGAATGTCAGATACGCAGTATTTT. This gives the protein CSARDRLFGMSDTQYF.

The CDR3 coding sequence is TGTGCCTGGGGGGGATGGACTAGAAGCAATGAGCAGTTCTTC. As protein: CAWGGWTRSNEQFF. The chain carries TRBV30 and TRBJ2-1; 7 bases align to TRBD2. The J segment lost 6 bases and the V segment lost 5 bases, leaving 10 bases of the junction unmatched. CDR1 GTSNPN and CDR2 SVGIG come from the germline V gene (reference sequence). The CDR3 extends over 14 amino acids.

The V gene is TRBV7-3, the J gene TRBJ1-3; D possibly corresponds to TRBD1 (5 bases). CDR3 length: 16 amino acids. V dropped 6 bases and J dropped 2 bases, with 17 bases sitting between them. Germline V lookup: CDR1 SGHTA, CDR2 FQGTGA. The CDR3 spells CASSENGGIPGNTIYF. CDR3 DNA: TGTGCCAGCAGTGAGAATGGGGGGATACCTGGAAACACCATATATTTT.

About this clonotype: At one boundary the junction diverges from the germline segment, which might be a read error. This sequence joins TRBV29-1 and TRBJ2-7; tentatively, D is TRBD1 (7 bases). Germline V gene lookup returns CDR1 SQVTM and CDR2 ANQGSEA. CDR3 size: 14 residues. CDR3 residues: CSIEGAGGSIEQYF. CDR3 coding DNA: TGCAGCATTGAGGGGGCCGGGGGTTCGATCGAGCAGTACTTC.

The rearrangement joins TRBV7-9 to TRBJ2-7, with 9 nucleotides matching TRBD1. CDR1 and CDR2 from the germline V gene are SEHNR and FQNEAQ (reference sequence). There are 16 residues in the CDR3. The J segment lost 4 bases and the V segment lost 1 base, leaving 8 bases of the junction unmatched. As DNA, the CDR3 is TGTGCCAGCAGCTTAGTGGGACAGGGAGGAAGGTACGAGCAGTACTTC. This sequence encodes CASSLVGQGGRYEQYF.

Points on this clonotype: One end of the junction fails to match germline, which may point to a read error. The chain recombines TRBV27 with TRBJ1-1; no clear D. Germline V gene sequence: CDR1 MNHEY, CDR2 SMNVEV (reference sequence). The CDR3 has 14 amino acids. CDR3 amino acids: CASRLSVGGTEAFF. CDR3 nucleotide sequence: TGTGCCAGCCGTTTATCGGTAGGCGGCACTGAAGCTTTCTTT.

In this sample, this clonotype turned up a few times. This chain uses TRBV5-1 with TRBJ2-3; D is possibly TRBD1 (5 bases). Germline V gene lookup returns CDR1 SGHRS and CDR2 YFSETQ. This CDR3 region has 17 residues. V dropped 2 bases and J dropped 1 base, with 17 bases sitting between them. The CDR3 DNA reads TGCGCCAGCAGCTTACTACAGGAATCTCAAGGCACAGATACGCAGTATTTT. Amino acid sequence: CASSLLQESQGTDTQYF.

This clonotype has more than one count but fewer than ten. In nucleotides, the CDR3 is TGTGCCAGCAGCACCGGGACAGGGGTTAGCTCCTACGAGCAGTACTTC. Translating it yields CASSTGTGVSSYEQYF. V usage is TRBV7-2 and J usage is TRBJ2-7; 10 bases align to TRBD1. Germline CDR1 and CDR2: SGHTA and FQGNSA. Trimming took 5 bases from V and 0 from J; bases not matched to a gene: 7. The CDR3 loop spans 16 amino acids.

This clonotype came up a few times. In nucleotides, the CDR3 is TGTGCCAGCAGCCCGCTGGCGCTAGCGGGAGGTTACAATGAGCAGTTCTTC. Translation gives CASSPLALAGGYNEQFF. This chain connects TRBV7-2 to TRBJ2-1, with 11 bases matching TRBD2. The CDR3 sequence is 17 residues long. CDR1 and CDR2 (germline): SGHTA, FQGNSA. Trimming took 5 bases from V and 4 from J; bases not matched to a gene: 10. Using reference TRBV7-2 and TRBJ2-1 for the parts outside the CDR3, the full variable domain is GAGVSQSPSNKVTEKGKDVELRCDPISGHTALYWYRQSLGQGLEFLIYFQGNSAPDKSGLPSDRFSAERTGGSVSTLTIQRTQQEDSAVYLCASSPLALAGGYNEQFFGPGTRLTVL.

This clonotype turned up a few times. The V gene is TRBV7-2, the J gene TRBJ1-2; TRBD1 agrees at 7 bases. The germline V gene encodes CDR1 SGHTA and CDR2 FQGNSA. This CDR3 region has 14 residues. J was trimmed by 3 bases and V by 2 bases; bases with no gene match: 3. The CDR3 sequence is CASSLFGTDYGYTF. Here the CDR3 DNA reads TGTGCCAGCAGCTTATTCGGGACAGACTATGGCTACACCTTC.

This clonotype was seen only a few times. The J gene is TRBJ2-1, the V gene TRBV5-1, with D possibly matching TRBD2 (7 bases). The germline V gene has CDR1 SGHRS and CDR2 YFSETQ. The CDR3 has 11 residues. With 6 bases removed from V and 15 bases from J, the gap between germline ends came to 16 bases. In DNA form, the CDR3 reads TGCGCCAGCACCGAACAGGGAGGGTGGTTCTTC. This codes for CASTEQGGWFF.

This clonotype appeared a few times. The chain recombines TRBV20-1 with TRBJ1-5; a possible D gene is TRBD1 (6 bases). Germline V lookup: CDR1 DFQATT, CDR2 SNEGSKA (reference sequence). The CDR3 extends over 14 amino acids. Trimming took off 6 bases at V and 11 bases at J, with 23 bases between the two ends. This CDR3 is CSAQPDSSGGAQHF. The CDR3, as DNA: TGCAGTGCGCAACCGGACAGTTCCGGGGGGGCCCAGCATTTT.

J is TRBJ2-5 and V is TRBV25-1; TRBD1 matches 10 bases. The CDR3 consists of 16 residues. With V trimmed by 5 bases and J by 2 bases, 8 bases remained unmatched. Germline V CDR1 and CDR2: MGHDK, SYGVNS. The CDR3 loop reads CASSHLDRGLQETQYF. Here the CDR3 DNA reads TGTGCCAGCAGTCACCTGGACAGGGGGTTGCAAGAGACCCAGTACTTC.